The source of this T cell receptor beta chain is a study of breast tumors, draining lymph nodes, adjacent tissues. Study-wide results and caveats: Tumors had less TCR diversity than lymph nodes, more than nontumor tissue. Luminal-like breast cancer showed significantly greater tumor-nontumor repertoire similarity than basal-like breast cancer did. The data were judged consistent with most tumor T cells coming from lymph node and expanding in tumor. That most tumor T cells come from lymph nodes remained unproven.

The CDR3 contains 13 residues. From germline, CDR1 is SGHTA and CDR2 FQGTGA. Via MiXCR, TCRdb re-called the multiplex PCR reads, giving one row per CDR3 protein. The table includes about 150,000 distinct CDR3 sequences, under 25% detected once. Axillary draining lymph nodes of breast cancer patients supplied the node samples. Regarding this clonotype: Its antigen is still unknown. This could be a read error, since a much larger clone is one nucleotide away.

This clonotype originated in a female donor with breast cancer. Some clones in this sample may be carry-over from other donors' samples. The rearrangement uses TRBV7-3 and TRBJ2-3, with D possibly being TRBD1 (6 bases). Sequenced sample: axillary lymph node tissue. Written as DNA, the CDR3 is TGTGCCGGCAGTAAGGGGGGCACAGATACGCAGTATTTT. Its translation: CAGSKGGTDTQYF. Using reference TRBV7-3 and TRBJ2-3 for the parts outside the CDR3, the full variable domain is GAGVSQTPSNKVTEKGKYVELRCDPISGHTALYWYRQSLGQGPEFLIYFQGTGAADDSGLPNDRFFAVRPEGSVSTLKIQRTERGDSAVYLCAGSKGGTDTQYFGPGTRLTVL.